This is a list of T cell receptor beta chains from one sample in a study of regulatory T cells in long-lasting Graves disease. TCRdb independently ran MiXCR on the multiplex PCR reads; one entry per CDR3 protein. The profile shows roughly 400,000 distinct CDR3 sequences, under 25% of them singletons. The sample here was peripheral blood mononuclear cells (PBMCs), taken when the disease was refractory, from a patient treated with antithyroid drugs. The receptors originated from a female donor with Graves disease. Both conserved end residues are part of each CDR3. A D gene is named only where the DNA matches it firmly. Size is stated for part of the rows, as once, few or many counts, or as a class when the clone is expanded.

abundance: -
d_gene: -
j_gene: TRBJ2-7
v_gene: TRBV4-3
CDR3aa: CASSTTILISYEQYF
CDR3nt: TGCGCCAGCAGCACGACTATTCTCATATCCTACGAGCAGTACTTC

abundance: many
d_gene: -
j_gene: TRBJ1-1
v_gene: TRBV3-1
CDR3aa: CASSQVPGTEAFF
CDR3nt: TGTGCCAGCAGCCAAGTCCCCGGGACTGAAGCTTTCTTT

abundance: many
d_gene: TRBD1
j_gene: TRBJ1-2
v_gene: TRBV11-1
CDR3aa: CASSFAGGDYGYTF
CDR3nt: TGTGCCAGCAGCTTCGCAGGGGGCGACTATGGCTACACCTTC

abundance: -
d_gene: -
j_gene: TRBJ2-1
v_gene: TRBV29-1
CDR3aa: CSVRNNEQFF
CDR3nt: TGCAGCGTTCGGAATAATGAGCAGTTCTTC

abundance: many
d_gene: -
j_gene: TRBJ1-2
v_gene: TRBV27
CDR3aa: CASSAGYPRTGYTF
CDR3nt: TGTGCCAGCAGTGCGGGATACCCACGTACCGGCTACACCTTC

abundance: -
d_gene: TRBD1
j_gene: TRBJ1-6
v_gene: TRBV2
CDR3aa: CASSEAGRGRSRSPLHF
CDR3nt: TGTGCCAGCAGTGAGGCAGGCAGGGGGCGGAGTAGGTCACCCCTCCACTTT

abundance: many
d_gene: -
j_gene: TRBJ2-7
v_gene: TRBV12-3/TRBV12-4
CDR3aa: CASRYRGLAEAPSYEQYF
CDR3nt: TGTGCCAGCAGATATCGTGGTTTAGCGGAAGCCCCTTCCTACGAGCAGTACTTC

abundance: -
d_gene: TRBD1
j_gene: TRBJ1-1
v_gene: TRBV7-9
CDR3aa: CASSLGGQEYTEAFF
CDR3nt: TGTGCCAGCAGCTTGGGGGGACAGGAGTACACTGAAGCTTTCTTT

abundance: many
d_gene: -
j_gene: TRBJ2-2
v_gene: TRBV30
CDR3aa: CAWSPPRGRTGELFF
CDR3nt: TGTGCCTGGAGTCCCCCCCGGGGGAGAACCGGGGAGCTGTTTTTT

abundance: few
d_gene: -
j_gene: TRBJ1-2
v_gene: TRBV20-1
CDR3aa: CSAREPGTSYGYTF
CDR3nt: TGCAGTGCTAGAGAGCCGGGGACGAGCTATGGCTACACCTTC

abundance: -
d_gene: -
j_gene: TRBJ2-5
v_gene: TRBV29-1
CDR3aa: CSVDLLGETQYF
CDR3nt: TGCAGCGTTGATCTATTAGGAGAGACCCAGTACTTC

abundance: many
d_gene: -
j_gene: TRBJ2-5
v_gene: TRBV30
CDR3aa: CAWIGQFQETQYF
CDR3nt: TGTGCCTGGATAGGACAGTTCCAAGAGACCCAGTACTTC

abundance: few
d_gene: -
j_gene: TRBJ2-2
v_gene: TRBV6-1
CDR3aa: CASSEAIWTLGELFF
CDR3nt: TGTGCCAGCAGTGAAGCGATATGGACCCTCGGGGAGCTGTTTTTT

abundance: few
d_gene: -
j_gene: TRBJ1-1
v_gene: TRBV24-1
CDR3aa: CATSDSADLEGAEAFF
CDR3nt: TGTGCCACCAGTGATTCGGCAGACCTTGAGGGTGCTGAAGCTTTCTTT

abundance: many
d_gene: -
j_gene: TRBJ2-2
v_gene: TRBV12-3/TRBV12-4
CDR3aa: CASSLEGPKAGELFF
CDR3nt: TGTGCCAGCAGTTTGGAGGGGCCAAAGGCCGGGGAGCTGTTTTTT

abundance: -
d_gene: -
j_gene: TRBJ2-5
v_gene: TRBV5-4
CDR3aa: CASSLDGMGGQETQYF
CDR3nt: TGTGCCAGCAGCTTGGACGGGATGGGGGGCCAAGAGACCCAGTACTTC

abundance: -
d_gene: -
j_gene: TRBJ2-7
v_gene: TRBV4-1
CDR3aa: CASSQDTGRFEQYF
CDR3nt: TGCGCCAGCAGCCAAGATACGGGGCGTTTCGAGCAGTACTTC

abundance: many
d_gene: TRBD1
j_gene: TRBJ1-2
v_gene: TRBV7-2
CDR3aa: CASSHRDRAGNGYTF
CDR3nt: TGTGCCAGCAGCCACCGGGACAGGGCGGGGAATGGCTACACCTTC

abundance: many
d_gene: -
j_gene: TRBJ2-5
v_gene: TRBV7-2
CDR3aa: CASSLGMDFQETQYF
CDR3nt: TGTGCCAGCAGCTTAGGGATGGACTTCCAAGAGACCCAGTACTTC

abundance: many
d_gene: -
j_gene: TRBJ2-5
v_gene: TRBV7-6
CDR3aa: CASSLLRTQETQYF
CDR3nt: TGTGCCAGCAGCTTACTGAGGACTCAAGAGACCCAGTACTTC

abundance: -
d_gene: TRBD2
j_gene: TRBJ2-2
v_gene: TRBV6-2/TRBV6-3
CDR3aa: CASQNRGRTSGYSNTGELFF
CDR3nt: TGTGCCAGCCAGAACAGGGGAAGGACTAGCGGGTATTCGAACACCGGGGAGCTGTTTTTT

abundance: many
d_gene: TRBD1
j_gene: TRBJ1-1
v_gene: TRBV6-5
CDR3aa: CASSFGQDTEAFF
CDR3nt: TGTGCCAGCAGTTTCGGACAGGACACTGAAGCTTTCTTT

abundance: -
d_gene: -
j_gene: TRBJ2-3
v_gene: TRBV6-2/TRBV6-3
CDR3aa: CASSRDSPDTQYF
CDR3nt: TGTGCCAGCAGTCGGGACTCCCCAGATACGCAGTATTTT

abundance: many
d_gene: TRBD2
j_gene: TRBJ2-7
v_gene: TRBV28
CDR3aa: CASSSQREGPYEQYF
CDR3nt: TGTGCCAGCAGTTCACAGCGGGAGGGCCCCTACGAGCAGTACTTC

abundance: -
d_gene: TRBD2
j_gene: TRBJ2-3
v_gene: TRBV7-6
CDR3aa: CASSLVLTSGSGTSRTDTQYF
CDR3nt: TGTGCCAGCAGCTTAGTATTGACTAGCGGGAGTGGGACATCAAGGACAGATACGCAGTATTTT

abundance: many
d_gene: -
j_gene: TRBJ1-1
v_gene: TRBV28
CDR3aa: CASSSGQLPNEAFF
CDR3nt: TGTGCCAGCAGTTCGGGACAACTACCTAATGAAGCTTTCTTT

abundance: few
d_gene: -
j_gene: TRBJ1-1
v_gene: TRBV6-2/TRBV6-3
CDR3aa: CASSYGGRRGTEAFF
CDR3nt: TGTGCCAGCAGTTACGGGGGACGTAGGGGCACTGAAGCTTTCTTT

abundance: few
d_gene: -
j_gene: TRBJ2-5
v_gene: TRBV5-5
CDR3aa: CASSPSLIDTVGETQYF
CDR3nt: TGTGCCAGCAGCCCTAGCCTGATCGATACCGTAGGAGAGACCCAGTACTTC

abundance: many
d_gene: TRBD1
j_gene: TRBJ1-2
v_gene: TRBV3-1
CDR3aa: CASSQLIQGGAYGYTF
CDR3nt: TGTGCCAGCAGCCAGCTAATCCAGGGGGGCGCGTATGGCTACACCTTC

abundance: many
d_gene: -
j_gene: TRBJ2-7
v_gene: TRBV28
CDR3aa: CASSVRDEQYF
CDR3nt: TGTGCCAGCAGTGTTCGAGACGAGCAGTACTTC

abundance: few
d_gene: TRBD1
j_gene: TRBJ2-2
v_gene: TRBV29-1
CDR3aa: CSAQVATGPLFF
CDR3nt: TGCAGCGCTCAGGTAGCGACAGGGCCGCTGTTTTTT

abundance: many
d_gene: -
j_gene: TRBJ1-1
v_gene: TRBV7-2
CDR3aa: CASRPSQGSEAFF
CDR3nt: TGTGCCAGCAGGCCAAGCCAGGGCTCTGAAGCTTTCTTT